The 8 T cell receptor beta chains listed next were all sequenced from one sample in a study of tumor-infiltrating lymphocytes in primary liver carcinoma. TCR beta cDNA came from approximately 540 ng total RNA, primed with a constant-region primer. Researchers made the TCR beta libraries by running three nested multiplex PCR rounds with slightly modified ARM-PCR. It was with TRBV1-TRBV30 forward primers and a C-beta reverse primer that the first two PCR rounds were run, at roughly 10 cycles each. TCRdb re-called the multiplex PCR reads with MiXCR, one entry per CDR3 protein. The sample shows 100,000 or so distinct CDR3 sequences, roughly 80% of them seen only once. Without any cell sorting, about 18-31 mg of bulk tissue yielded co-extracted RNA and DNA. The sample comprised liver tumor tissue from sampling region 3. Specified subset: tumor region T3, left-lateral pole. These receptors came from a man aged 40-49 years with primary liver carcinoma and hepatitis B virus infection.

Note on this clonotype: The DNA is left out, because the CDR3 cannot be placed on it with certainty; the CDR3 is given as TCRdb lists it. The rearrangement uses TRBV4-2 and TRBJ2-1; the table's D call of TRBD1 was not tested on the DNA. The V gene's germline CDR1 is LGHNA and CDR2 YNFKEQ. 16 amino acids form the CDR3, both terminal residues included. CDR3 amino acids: CASSHAWGQGNDEEFF.

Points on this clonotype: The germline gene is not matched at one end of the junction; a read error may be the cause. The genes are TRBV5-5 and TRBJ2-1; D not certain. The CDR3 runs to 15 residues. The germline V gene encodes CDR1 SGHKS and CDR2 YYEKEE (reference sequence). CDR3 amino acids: CASSLVLGTVDEQFF. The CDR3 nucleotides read TGTGCCAGCAGCTTGGTTCTAGGTACGGTCGATGAGCAATTCTTC.

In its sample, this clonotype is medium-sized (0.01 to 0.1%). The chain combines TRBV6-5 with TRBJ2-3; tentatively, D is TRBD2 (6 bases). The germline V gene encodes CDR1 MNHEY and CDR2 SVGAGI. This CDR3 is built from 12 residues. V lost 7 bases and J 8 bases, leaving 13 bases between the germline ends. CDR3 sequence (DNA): TGTGCCAGCACCGGGGGAGCCGGTACGCAGTATTTT. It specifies CASTGGAGTQYF.

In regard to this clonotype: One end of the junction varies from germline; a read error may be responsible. DNA of the CDR3: TGCAGCCCTGAGGGTATCGGGAGTGCAGACACGCAGTATTTT. Amino acids: CSPEGIGSADTQYF. V gene TRBV29-1 combines with J gene TRBJ2-3; perhaps TRBD2 as D (6 bases). This CDR3 is 14 amino acids long. Per the germline V gene, CDR1 is SQVTM and CDR2 is ANQGSEA.

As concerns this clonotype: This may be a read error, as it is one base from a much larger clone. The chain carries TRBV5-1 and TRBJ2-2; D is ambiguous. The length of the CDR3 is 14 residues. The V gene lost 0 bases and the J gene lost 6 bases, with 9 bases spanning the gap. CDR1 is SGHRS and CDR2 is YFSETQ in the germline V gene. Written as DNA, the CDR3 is TGCGCCAGCAGCTTGGAGTGGGTACCCGGGGAGCTGTTTTTT. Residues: CASSLEWVPGELFF.

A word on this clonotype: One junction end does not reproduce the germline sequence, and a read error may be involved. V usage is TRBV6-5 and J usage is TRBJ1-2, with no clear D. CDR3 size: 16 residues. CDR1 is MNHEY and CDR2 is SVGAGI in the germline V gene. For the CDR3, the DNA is TGTACCAGCACTTCCGGGGTCGGGGTCGTCAACTATGTCTACACCTTC. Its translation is CTSTSGVGVVNYVYTF.

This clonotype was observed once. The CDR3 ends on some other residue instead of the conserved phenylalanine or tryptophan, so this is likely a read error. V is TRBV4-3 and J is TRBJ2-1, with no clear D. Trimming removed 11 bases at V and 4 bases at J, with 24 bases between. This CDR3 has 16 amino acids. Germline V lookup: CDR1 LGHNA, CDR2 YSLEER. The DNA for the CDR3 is TGCGCCCACAGCCAAGATCCCTACTCAGAATACAATGAGCAGTTCTCC. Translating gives CAHSQDPYSEYNEQFS.

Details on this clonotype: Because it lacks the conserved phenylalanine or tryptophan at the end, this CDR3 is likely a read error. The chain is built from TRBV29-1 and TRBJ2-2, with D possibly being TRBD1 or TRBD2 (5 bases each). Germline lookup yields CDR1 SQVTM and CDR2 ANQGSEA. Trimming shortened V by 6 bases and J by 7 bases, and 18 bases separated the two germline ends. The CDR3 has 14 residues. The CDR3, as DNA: TGCAGCGTCCTCGATCCGGGACCCATCGGGGAGCTGTTTCTT. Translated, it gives CSVLDPGPIGELFL.